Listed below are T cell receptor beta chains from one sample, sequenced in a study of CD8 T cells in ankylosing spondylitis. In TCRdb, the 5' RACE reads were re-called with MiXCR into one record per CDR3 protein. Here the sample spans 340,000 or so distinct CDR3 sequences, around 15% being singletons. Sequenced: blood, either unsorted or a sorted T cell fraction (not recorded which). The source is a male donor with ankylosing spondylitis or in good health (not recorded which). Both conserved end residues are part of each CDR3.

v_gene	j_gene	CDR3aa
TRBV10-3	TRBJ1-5	CATARADQPQHF
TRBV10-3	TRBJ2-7	CAIRDRGIDEQYF
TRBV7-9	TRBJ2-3	CASSPLGTSTDTQYF
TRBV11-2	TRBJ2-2	CASSLEKVETGELFF
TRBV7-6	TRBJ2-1	CASSFDLAGNEQFF
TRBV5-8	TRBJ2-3	CASSLRPGRSTDTQYF
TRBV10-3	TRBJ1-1	CAIRWDSHMNTEAFF
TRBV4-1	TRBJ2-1	CASKLFGAGGGNEQFF
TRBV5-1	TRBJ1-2	CASSLGTFLKDGYTF
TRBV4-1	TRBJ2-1	CASSQRRLAAYNEQFF
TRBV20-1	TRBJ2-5	CSARGGSTLETQYF
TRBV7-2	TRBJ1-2	CASSPDGKYGYTF
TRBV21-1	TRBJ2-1	CASSKEDARRFF
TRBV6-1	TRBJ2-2	CASRGLVYNGELFF
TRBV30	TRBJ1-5	CAWSVTRGNQPQHF
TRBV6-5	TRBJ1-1	CASSYTTVNTEAFF
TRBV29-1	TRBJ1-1	CSVGGGVMNTEAFF
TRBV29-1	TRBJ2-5	CSVGGRAAETQYF
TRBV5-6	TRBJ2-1	CASSLERTSSYNEQFF
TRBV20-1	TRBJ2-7	CSALERSLAGYEQYF
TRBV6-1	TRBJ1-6	CASSESTGGNSPLHF
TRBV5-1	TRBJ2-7	CASSYPQGPYEQYF
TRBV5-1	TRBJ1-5	CASTPGTGDQPQHF
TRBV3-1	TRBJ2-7	CASSQRRQGVGEQYF
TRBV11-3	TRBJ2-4	CASSSRGTGGMENIQYF
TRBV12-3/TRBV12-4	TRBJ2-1	CASSRTEGDYNEQFF
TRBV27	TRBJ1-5	CASSPADRGHQPQHF
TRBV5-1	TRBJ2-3	CASSPADGHGVSTDTQYF
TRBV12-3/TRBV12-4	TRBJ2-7	CASSLTGDEQYF